These T cell receptor beta chains were read from a single sample in a study of blood T cell repertoires in COVID-19. TCRdb's table, derived via immunoSEQ multiplex PCR, lists solely in-frame clones and lacks some. This table holds some 88,000 clones, about 85% found once. The specimen was peripheral blood. The source of these receptors is a man aged 60-69 years with acute or convalescent COVID-19. CDR3s include the opening cysteine and the closing phenylalanine or tryptophan. A D gene is named only where the DNA matches it firmly. Clone sizes are given selectively: once, few, many, or a class where the clone is expanded.

v_call: TRBV9; j_call: TRBJ2-7; d_call: -; clone_size: -; cdr3_aa: CASSVGTDLYEQYF; cdr3_nt: TGTGCCAGCAGCGTAGGGACAGATCTCTACGAGCAGTACTTC
v_call: TRBV27; j_call: TRBJ2-1; d_call: TRBD2; clone_size: -; cdr3_aa: CASDSAGNGDYNEQFF; cdr3_nt: TGTGCCAGCGACTCAGCGGGAAACGGCGACTACAATGAGCAGTTCTTC
v_call: TRBV5-5; j_call: TRBJ2-7; d_call: TRBD2; clone_size: -; cdr3_aa: CASSELAGGSYEQYF; cdr3_nt: TGTGCCAGCAGCGAACTAGCGGGAGGCTCCTACGAGCAGTACTTC
v_call: TRBV5-4; j_call: TRBJ2-5; d_call: TRBD2; clone_size: -; cdr3_aa: CASSPGLAGIRETQYF; cdr3_nt: TGTGCCAGCAGCCCGGGACTAGCGGGGATTAGGGAGACCCAGTACTTC
v_call: TRBV6-5; j_call: TRBJ2-3; d_call: -; clone_size: -; cdr3_aa: CASTLQGADTQYF; cdr3_nt: TGTGCCAGTACCCTCCAGGGTGCAGATACGCAGTATTTT
v_call: TRBV6-5; j_call: TRBJ2-7; d_call: TRBD2; clone_size: few; cdr3_aa: CASTLSGMSSYEQYF; cdr3_nt: TGTGCCAGCACCCTTAGCGGGATGAGCTCCTACGAGCAGTACTTC
v_call: TRBV5-1; j_call: TRBJ2-7; d_call: -; clone_size: -; cdr3_aa: CASSLQARTYEQYF; cdr3_nt: TGCGCCAGCAGTCTACAGGCGAGGACCTACGAGCAGTACTTC
v_call: TRBV19; j_call: TRBJ2-7; d_call: TRBD1; clone_size: -; cdr3_aa: CASSPHGGTGKYEQYF; cdr3_nt: TGTGCCAGTAGTCCCCACGGAGGGACAGGGAAATACGAGCAGTACTTC
v_call: TRBV3-1/TRBV3-2; j_call: TRBJ2-7; d_call: -; clone_size: few; cdr3_aa: CASSQPMDRYEQYF; cdr3_nt: TGTGCCAGCAGCCAACCTATGGACAGATACGAGCAGTACTTC
v_call: TRBV6-2/TRBV6-3; j_call: TRBJ1-5; d_call: -; clone_size: -; cdr3_aa: CASSYSTGGNQPQHF; cdr3_nt: TGTGCCAGCAGTTACTCGACAGGAGGAAATCAGCCCCAGCATTTT
v_call: TRBV12-3/TRBV12-4; j_call: TRBJ1-1; d_call: -; clone_size: few; cdr3_aa: CASSLTQGAQAFF; cdr3_nt: TGTGCCAGCAGTTTAACCCAGGGCGCCCAAGCTTTCTTT
v_call: TRBV6-5; j_call: TRBJ1-5; d_call: -; clone_size: -; cdr3_aa: CASRDNSNQPQHF; cdr3_nt: TGTGCCAGCAGGGACAATAGCAATCAGCCCCAGCATTTT
v_call: TRBV4-1; j_call: TRBJ2-2; d_call: -; clone_size: -; cdr3_aa: CASSQEFRGGYTGELFF; cdr3_nt: TGCGCCAGCAGCCAAGAGTTCCGGGGTGGGTACACCGGGGAGCTGTTTTTT
v_call: TRBV4-3; j_call: TRBJ2-7; d_call: -; clone_size: -; cdr3_aa: CASSQDRGGYEQYF; cdr3_nt: TGCGCCAGCAGCCAAGATAGGGGGGGGTACGAGCAGTACTTC
v_call: TRBV10-3; j_call: TRBJ2-1; d_call: TRBD1; clone_size: -; cdr3_aa: CAITEDRGQSSYNEQFF; cdr3_nt: TGTGCCATCACTGAGGACAGGGGCCAAAGCTCCTACAATGAGCAGTTCTTC
v_call: TRBV18; j_call: TRBJ1-5; d_call: -; clone_size: -; cdr3_aa: CASSPGGQGSGQPQHF; cdr3_nt: TGTGCCAGCTCACCCGGGGGGCAGGGTTCGGGACAGCCCCAGCATTTT
v_call: TRBV4-3; j_call: TRBJ2-5; d_call: TRBD2; clone_size: once; cdr3_aa: CASSQVASGAMGETQYF; cdr3_nt: TGCGCCAGCAGCCAAGTGGCTAGCGGGGCCATGGGTGAGACCCAGTACTTC
v_call: TRBV14; j_call: TRBJ2-5; d_call: TRBD2; clone_size: -; cdr3_aa: CASSQRLAGTTQYF; cdr3_nt: TGTGCCAGCAGCCAGAGACTAGCGGGAACGACCCAGTACTTC
v_call: TRBV6-4; j_call: TRBJ2-1; d_call: -; clone_size: -; cdr3_aa: CASSRDTYNEQFF; cdr3_nt: TGTGCCAGCAGTCGAGACACGTACAATGAGCAGTTCTTC
v_call: TRBV6-1; j_call: TRBJ2-1; d_call: TRBD2; clone_size: once; cdr3_aa: CASSELAGVLVNEQFF; cdr3_nt: TGTGCCAGCAGTGAGCTAGCGGGAGTTCTCGTGAATGAGCAGTTCTTC
v_call: TRBV30; j_call: TRBJ1-5; d_call: -; clone_size: -; cdr3_aa: CAWSAGDFGPQHF; cdr3_nt: TGTGCCTGGAGTGCCGGAGATTTCGGACCCCAGCATTTT
v_call: TRBV5-8; j_call: TRBJ1-2; d_call: -; clone_size: -; cdr3_aa: CASSLGQTYYGYTF; cdr3_nt: TGTGCCAGCAGCTTGGGACAGACATACTATGGCTACACCTTC
v_call: TRBV9; j_call: TRBJ2-3; d_call: -; clone_size: -; cdr3_aa: CASSVDWASSTDTQYF; cdr3_nt: TGTGCCAGCAGCGTAGACTGGGCTTCCTCCACAGATACGCAGTATTTT
v_call: TRBV5-6; j_call: TRBJ2-7; d_call: -; clone_size: -; cdr3_aa: CASSLSDRQQYF; cdr3_nt: TGTGCCAGCAGCTTGTCTGACAGGCAGCAGTACTTC
v_call: TRBV23-1; j_call: TRBJ2-7; d_call: TRBD2; clone_size: -; cdr3_aa: CASSQPSGGTISYEQYF; cdr3_nt: TGCGCCAGCAGTCAGCCTAGCGGGGGAACTATTTCCTACGAGCAGTACTTC
v_call: TRBV7-2; j_call: TRBJ2-2; d_call: TRBD2; clone_size: -; cdr3_aa: CASSVTSGGNTGELFF; cdr3_nt: TGTGCCAGCAGCGTGACTAGCGGGGGAAACACCGGGGAGCTGTTTTTT
v_call: TRBV5-4; j_call: TRBJ2-7; d_call: -; clone_size: -; cdr3_aa: CASSIGLLGEQYF; cdr3_nt: TGTGCCAGCAGCATAGGACTTCTCGGCGAGCAGTACTTC
v_call: TRBV5-5; j_call: TRBJ1-1; d_call: TRBD1; clone_size: -; cdr3_aa: CASSSRQGASHPEAFF; cdr3_nt: TGTGCCAGCAGCTCTCGACAGGGGGCCAGCCACCCGGAAGCTTTCTTT
v_call: TRBV24-1; j_call: TRBJ2-4; d_call: -; clone_size: few; cdr3_aa: CATSDLRREFLEAKNIQYF; cdr3_nt: TGTGCCACCAGTGATTTGCGGAGAGAGTTTTTGGAAGCCAAAAACATTCAGTACTTC
v_call: TRBV11-2; j_call: TRBJ2-7; d_call: -; clone_size: -; cdr3_aa: CASSLGSSGYEQYF; cdr3_nt: TGTGCCAGCAGCTTAGGGAGTAGCGGATACGAGCAGTACTTC
v_call: TRBV6-5; j_call: TRBJ1-1; d_call: TRBD1; clone_size: -; cdr3_aa: CASSPRDRGTEAFF; cdr3_nt: TGTGCCAGCAGTCCCCGGGACAGAGGCACTGAAGCTTTCTTT
v_call: TRBV3-1/TRBV3-2; j_call: TRBJ2-6; d_call: -; clone_size: -; cdr3_aa: CASSRPMVSGANVLTF; cdr3_nt: TGTGCCAGCAGCCGGCCCATGGTCTCTGGGGCCAACGTCCTGACTTTC
v_call: TRBV21-1; j_call: TRBJ1-2; d_call: -; clone_size: -; cdr3_aa: CASTQGTYGYTF; cdr3_nt: TGTGCCAGCACCCAGGGTACCTATGGCTACACCTTC
v_call: TRBV6-6; j_call: TRBJ1-2; d_call: TRBD1; clone_size: once; cdr3_aa: CASSFGGGGDYGYTF; cdr3_nt: TGTGCCAGCAGTTTCGGAGGAGGGGGCGACTATGGCTACACCTTC
v_call: TRBV2; j_call: TRBJ1-2; d_call: TRBD1; clone_size: few; cdr3_aa: CASSGKRTGGNYGYTF; cdr3_nt: TGTGCCAGCTCAGGGAAAAGGACAGGCGGCAACTATGGCTACACCTTC
v_call: TRBV29-1; j_call: TRBJ1-4; d_call: TRBD1; clone_size: once; cdr3_aa: CSVGTGMANEKLFF; cdr3_nt: TGCAGCGTTGGGACAGGGATGGCTAATGAAAAACTGTTTTTT
v_call: TRBV2; j_call: TRBJ2-7; d_call: TRBD2; clone_size: -; cdr3_aa: CASSSGRSYEQYF; cdr3_nt: TGTGCCAGCTCTAGCGGGAGGTCCTACGAGCAGTACTTC
v_call: TRBV7-2; j_call: TRBJ2-5; d_call: TRBD1; clone_size: -; cdr3_aa: CASSRDRVARETQYF; cdr3_nt: TGTGCCAGCAGCAGAGACAGGGTGGCGCGAGAGACCCAGTACTTC
v_call: TRBV15; j_call: TRBJ1-6; d_call: TRBD1; clone_size: -; cdr3_aa: CATSRSDRADSPLHF; cdr3_nt: TGTGCCACCAGCAGATCGGACAGGGCGGATTCACCCCTCCACTTT
v_call: TRBV11-2; j_call: TRBJ2-7; d_call: TRBD1; clone_size: few; cdr3_aa: CASSLGRTGAGEQYF; cdr3_nt: TGTGCCAGCAGCTTAGGGCGGACAGGGGCGGGCGAGCAGTACTTC
v_call: TRBV7-3; j_call: TRBJ2-3; d_call: TRBD1; clone_size: once; cdr3_aa: CASSLTSQGARTDTQYF; cdr3_nt: TGTGCCAGCAGCTTAACGTCACAGGGGGCGCGAACAGATACGCAGTATTTT
v_call: TRBV27; j_call: TRBJ1-6; d_call: TRBD1; clone_size: -; cdr3_aa: CATKQGMESPLHF; cdr3_nt: TGTGCCACCAAACAGGGGATGGAATCACCCCTCCACTTT
v_call: TRBV9; j_call: TRBJ1-1; d_call: -; clone_size: -; cdr3_aa: CASSPIGGGENTEAFF; cdr3_nt: TGTGCCAGCAGCCCCATCGGCGGGGGGGAGAACACTGAAGCTTTCTTT
v_call: TRBV5-4; j_call: TRBJ2-1; d_call: TRBD2; clone_size: -; cdr3_aa: CASSFAGGRSYNEQFF; cdr3_nt: TGTGCCAGCAGTTTTGCGGGGGGACGCTCCTACAATGAGCAGTTCTTC
v_call: TRBV30; j_call: TRBJ1-6; d_call: TRBD1; clone_size: -; cdr3_aa: CAWGPIGTGSSPLHF; cdr3_nt: TGTGCCTGGGGGCCGATTGGGACAGGGAGTTCACCCCTCCACTTT
v_call: TRBV27; j_call: TRBJ1-1; d_call: -; clone_size: -; cdr3_aa: CASSFQGNPNTEAFF; cdr3_nt: TGTGCCAGCAGTTTTCAGGGGAATCCGAACACTGAAGCTTTCTTT
v_call: TRBV30; j_call: TRBJ1-6; d_call: -; clone_size: medium-sized; cdr3_aa: CAWSVRTGTNSPLHF; cdr3_nt: TGTGCCTGGAGTGTAAGAACAGGCACCAATTCACCCCTCCACTTT
v_call: TRBV29-1; j_call: TRBJ1-1; d_call: TRBD1; clone_size: -; cdr3_aa: CSASTGTTEAFF; cdr3_nt: TGCAGCGCATCGACAGGGACCACTGAAGCTTTCTTT
v_call: TRBV3-1/TRBV3-2; j_call: TRBJ1-4; d_call: -; clone_size: -; cdr3_aa: CASSQDGRGTLNEKLFF; cdr3_nt: TGTGCCAGCAGCCAAGACGGGCGGGGAACACTTAATGAAAAACTGTTTTTT
v_call: TRBV19; j_call: TRBJ2-7; d_call: -; clone_size: -; cdr3_aa: CATTTGGASYEQYF; cdr3_nt: TGTGCCACTACGACCGGGGGAGCCAGCTACGAGCAGTACTTC
v_call: TRBV5-1; j_call: TRBJ2-7; d_call: -; clone_size: -; cdr3_aa: CASNRDNTYEQYF; cdr3_nt: TGCGCCAGCAACCGGGACAACACCTACGAGCAGTACTTC
v_call: TRBV13; j_call: TRBJ2-3; d_call: TRBD1; clone_size: -; cdr3_aa: CASSFPTGNTDTQYF; cdr3_nt: TGTGCCAGCAGCTTCCCGACAGGGAACACAGATACGCAGTATTTT